This T cell receptor beta chain was recovered during a study of T cell repertoires in cytomegalovirus infection. TCRdb processed the reads anew with MiXCR; each CDR3 protein has one entry. The profile shows approximately 340,000 distinct CDR3 sequences, roughly 29% of them singletons. To note about this clonotype: Its antigen remains unidentified.

Germline CDR1 and CDR2: LGHNA and YNFKEQ. This CDR3 is 15 amino acids long. The V segment lost 0 bases and the J segment 9 bases; nucleotides outside the gene matches: 5. Study observations and caveats: The cumulative frequency of public TCR beta families distinguished individuals who carried CMV together with the relevant HLA.

The sample in question was cultured PBMCs, obtained from culture after CMV antigen stimulation. J is TRBJ2-1 and V is TRBV4-2; 10 bases map to TRBD2. The clonotype was recovered from a human donor in good health (CMV status not recorded). Some clones in this sample may be carry-over from other donors' samples. The CDR3 here is CASSQDLSGRGEQFF. The CDR3 DNA is TGTGCCAGCAGCCAAGATTTAAGCGGGAGGGGTGAGCAGTTCTTC.